These 27 T cell receptor beta chains were all obtained from the same sample, sequenced in a study of blood T cell repertoires in COVID-19. Assay used: immunoSEQ multiplex PCR; TCRdb lists only in-frame clones, some missing. This sample has about 280,000 clones, with 83% found just once. The sequenced sample consisted of peripheral blood. The receptors stem from a woman in her forties or fifties who had recovered from COVID-19.

This clone has only a few counts. The chain links TRBV19 to TRBJ2-3, with D unclear. The CDR3 covers 13 residues. V lost 6 bases to trimming and J lost 5 bases, with 12 bases between them. Germline V gene lookup returns CDR1 LNHDA and CDR2 SQIVND (reference sequence). CDR3 residues: CASRLFSGDTQYF. The DNA for the CDR3 is TGTGCCAGTAGGCTGTTCAGTGGAGATACGCAGTATTTT.

The chain uses TRBV19 and TRBJ2-3, with 7 bases lining up with TRBD2. The germline CDR1 and CDR2 sequences are LNHDA and SQIVND (reference sequence). V trimming: 2 bases; J trimming: 2 bases; junction bases outside the gene matches: 4. CDR3 length: 15 amino acids. CDR3 in amino acids: CASSITGGPTDTQYF. CDR3 nucleotide sequence: TGTGCCAGTAGTATAACGGGAGGACCCACAGATACGCAGTATTTT.

The rearrangement links TRBV3-1 (or the pseudogene TRBV3-2) to TRBJ2-7; D is ambiguous. Germline V gene sequence: CDR1 LGHDT, CDR2 YNNKEL (reference sequence). This CDR3 comprises 16 residues. Trimming removed 0 bases from V and 4 bases from J, with 16 bases in between. Here the CDR3 DNA reads TGTGCCAGCAGCCAAGAGATGACGGAGCGTACTTACGAGCAGTACTTC. It is translated as CASSQEMTERTYEQYF.

This clone was counted many times. CDR3 loop: CASSQALVSGRGLNYGYTF. The CDR3 DNA is TGTGCCAGCAGTCAAGCTCTAGTCTCCGGCAGGGGGCTCAACTATGGCTACACCTTC. This chain uses TRBV27 with TRBJ1-2, with 8 nucleotides matching TRBD1. Germline V gene sequence: CDR1 MNHEY, CDR2 SMNVEV (reference sequence). This CDR3 is 19 amino acids long. Losses at the gene ends were 5 bases for V and 2 bases for J; bases not matched to a gene: 19.

This clone was observed once. The V and J genes are TRBV29-1 and TRBJ1-1, with D unresolved. The CDR3 spans 13 residues. Trimming removed 3 bases at V and 1 base at J, with 9 bases between. The V gene's germline CDR1 is SQVTM and CDR2 ANQGSEA. CDR3 DNA: TGCAGCGTTGACAGGCTGGGGAACACTGAAGCTTTCTTT. This sequence encodes CSVDRLGNTEAFF.

The chain links TRBV7-9 to TRBJ2-3; weak D call: TRBD2 (5 bases). Trimming removed 5 bases at V and 2 bases at J, with 23 bases between. CDR3 length equals 18 residues. Germline V gene lookup returns CDR1 SEHNR and CDR2 FQNEAQ (reference sequence). The DNA for the CDR3 is TGTGCCAGCAGCCCAGAGGGTGGGCTAGCATCCCCCACAGATACGCAGTATTTT. Protein product: CASSPEGGLASPTDTQYF.

This clone has a handful of counts. V and J are TRBV21-1 and TRBJ1-5. TRBV21-1 is an annotated pseudogene. The CDR3 is 17 residues long. In DNA form, the CDR3 reads TGTGCCAGCAGCGACGATGGGGAGGCAGATAGCAATCAGCCCCAGCATTTT. This encodes CASSDDGEADSNQPQHF.

The chain employs TRBV12-3 or TRBV12-4 and TRBJ2-2, with 8 bases matching TRBD2. This CDR3 is built from 13 residues. The trim removed 9 bases at V and 6 bases at J, leaving 6 bases unmatched. The CDR3 DNA reads TGTGCCAGTAAAACGGGGGGGTCCGGGGAGCTGTTTTTT. Protein product: CASKTGGSGELFF.

This clone has ten or more counts. The chain uses TRBV27 and TRBJ1-6; 9 positions match TRBD1. With V trimmed by 5 bases and J by 2 bases, 4 bases remained unmatched. The germline V gene has CDR1 MNHEY and CDR2 SMNVEV (reference sequence). CDR3 length: 16 residues. The CDR3 loop is CASSQGQGTYNSPLHF. The CDR3 coding sequence is TGTGCCAGCAGTCAGGGACAGGGAACCTATAATTCACCCCTCCACTTT.

This clone was detected only once. The rearrangement joins TRBV4-1 to TRBJ2-1, with 8 positions matching TRBD1. Germline CDR1 MGHRA, CDR2 YSYEKL. The J segment lost 12 bases and the V segment lost 2 bases, leaving 12 bases of the junction unmatched. The CDR3 sequence is 15 residues long. In DNA, the CDR3 is TGCGCCAGCAGCCAAATCGTTCAGGGGGCAGTTTTGCAGTTCTTC. Protein sequence: CASSQIVQGAVLQFF.

This chain uses TRBV5-1 with TRBJ1-2, with 8 bases aligning to TRBD1. After removal of 5 bases from V and 5 bases from J, the junction contained 11 bases not matched to a gene. The CDR3 covers 15 residues. Germline V gives CDR1 SGHRS, CDR2 YFSETQ. The CDR3 sequence is CASSFGQGAIYGYTF. In DNA, the CDR3 is TGCGCCAGCAGTTTCGGCCAGGGGGCTATATATGGCTACACCTTC.

The V and J genes are TRBV5-4 and TRBJ2-2; 13 bases fit TRBD2. Germline CDR1 SGHNT, CDR2 YYREEE (reference sequence). The trim removed 4 bases at V and 8 bases at J, leaving 5 bases unmatched. This CDR3 contains 15 residues. This CDR3 is CASSPRTSGSGELFF. As DNA, the CDR3 is TGTGCCAGCAGCCCTAGGACTAGCGGGAGTGGGGAGCTGTTTTTT.

This chain joins TRBV27 and TRBJ1-5; a weak D match, TRBD1 (6 bases). Looked up from germline, CDR1 is MNHEY and CDR2 is SMNVEV (reference sequence). Trimming stripped 2 bases from V and 5 bases from J, with 10 bases between. CDR3 length: 14 amino acids. The CDR3 region has the DNA TGTGCCAGCAGTTTAAAGGGGGGGGATCAGCCCCAGCATTTT. Translating it yields CASSLKGGDQPQHF.

The rearrangement uses TRBV4-1 and TRBJ2-1; 8 nucleotides match TRBD2. The CDR3 extends over 18 amino acids. V lost 1 base to trimming and J lost 5 bases; unmatched junction nucleotides: 13. Germline CDR1 MGHRA, CDR2 YSYEKL. CDR3: CASSQGTGRAGANNEQFF. For the CDR3, the DNA is TGCGCCAGCAGCCAAGGAACCGGGCGAGCGGGAGCCAACAATGAGCAGTTCTTC.

The rearrangement uses TRBV29-1 and TRBJ2-3; no clear D gene. The V and J ends lost 7 bases and 2 bases respectively, with 13 bases between them. CDR1 SQVTM and CDR2 ANQGSEA come from the germline V gene. CDR3 length equals 13 residues. Here the CDR3 reads CSALRSSTDTQYF. CDR3 nucleotide sequence: TGCAGCGCGCTACGGTCCTCCACAGATACGCAGTATTTT.

On this clone: In the same sample, other DNA sequences code for this CDR3. The V call is TRBV18, the J call TRBJ2-1, with 7 bases that match TRBD1. CDR1 is KGHSH and CDR2 is LQKENI in the germline V gene. J gave up 3 bases and V 3 bases, and 2 bases lay outside the gene matches. The CDR3 has 14 amino acids. For the CDR3, the DNA is TGTGCCAGCTCACCCCGGGACAGCTACAATGAGCAGTTCTTC. It specifies CASSPRDSYNEQFF.

This clone has ten or more counts. V and J are TRBV2 and TRBJ2-7; 12 bases match TRBD2. The CDR3 runs 14 residues. V shed 7 bases, J shed 6 bases, and the junction held 7 bases outside the gene matches. CDR1 is SNHLY and CDR2 is FYNNEI in the germline V gene. The CDR3 sequence: CASTQETSGGEQYF. CDR3 sequence (DNA): TGTGCCAGCACCCAGGAGACTAGCGGGGGCGAGCAGTACTTC.

The chain links TRBV9 to TRBJ2-7; 12 bases match TRBD2. V dropped 0 bases and J dropped 6; count of bases not matched to a gene: 7. Germline values: CDR1 SGDLS, CDR2 YYNGEE. The CDR3 has 16 amino acids. The CDR3 region is CASSVAASGGAGEQYF. The DNA of the CDR3 is TGTGCCAGCAGCGTAGCGGCTAGCGGGGGGGCGGGCGAGCAGTACTTC.

This clone was counted a single time. V gene TRBV7-9 combines with J gene TRBJ1-2; 9 bases agree with TRBD1. There are 15 residues in the CDR3. CDR1 is SEHNR, CDR2 FQNEAQ, per germline (reference sequence). The V segment lost 3 bases and the J segment 2 bases; nucleotides outside the gene matches: 4. The CDR3 loop reads CASSFSGTGNYGYTF. The CDR3 nucleotides read TGTGCCAGCAGCTTTTCGGGGACAGGGAACTATGGCTACACCTTC.

This chain connects TRBV28 to TRBJ1-2; the D is unclear. From germline, CDR1 is MDHEN and CDR2 SYDVKM. The length of the CDR3 is 11 residues. V was cut by 10 bases and J by 0 bases, with 6 bases left in between. Written as DNA, the CDR3 is TGTGCCATAACAGCTAACTATGGCTACACCTTC. It translates to CAITANYGYTF.

The V call is TRBV5-5, the J call TRBJ1-2, with 7 bases fitting TRBD1. The CDR3 runs 14 residues. V dropped 4 bases and J dropped 4; count of bases not matched to a gene: 7. Per germline, CDR1 SGHKS and CDR2 YYEKEE (reference sequence). CDR3 region: CASSAPGQPYGYTF. As DNA, the CDR3 is TGTGCCAGCAGCGCTCCGGGACAGCCCTATGGCTACACCTTC.

This clone occurred once. This chain links TRBV7-2 with TRBJ2-2, with 8 bases matching TRBD1. The CDR3 has 16 residues. The trim removed 2 bases at V and 0 bases at J, leaving 2 bases unmatched. The germline V gene encodes CDR1 SGHTA and CDR2 FQGNSA. The CDR3 sequence is CASSLQGATNTGELFF. The CDR3 DNA is TGTGCCAGCAGCTTACAGGGGGCTACGAACACCGGGGAGCTGTTTTTT.

V gene TRBV7-2 combines with J gene TRBJ2-7; TRBD2 matches 8 bases. V trimming: 5 bases; J trimming: 2 bases; junction bases outside the gene matches: 5. CDR3 length equals 14 residues. CDR1 SGHTA and CDR2 FQGNSA come from the germline V gene. CDR3 bases: TGTGCCAGCAGCACGTCGGGGGGGGCCTACGAGCAGTACTTC. Translated, it gives CASSTSGGAYEQYF.

The chain is built from TRBV5-1 and TRBJ2-5; the match to TRBD1 covers 11 bases. CDR1 and CDR2 from the germline V gene are SGHRS and YFSETQ. Losses at the gene ends were 4 bases for V and 5 bases for J; bases not matched to a gene: 7. This CDR3 has 15 residues. DNA of the CDR3: TGCGCCAGCAGCCCGGGACAGGGGGTCTATGAGACCCAGTACTTC. Translation: CASSPGQGVYETQYF.

This chain connects TRBV5-1 to TRBJ2-3; D perhaps matches TRBD1 (5 bases). Trimming cost V 5 bases and J 2 bases, with 12 bases left between them. CDR1 SGHRS and CDR2 YFSETQ come from the germline V gene. CDR3 length: 14 residues. The CDR3 loop is CASRIQGLTDTQYF. CDR3 DNA: TGCGCCAGCAGGATCCAGGGTCTCACAGATACGCAGTATTTT.

The chain carries TRBV27 and TRBJ1-2; a possible D gene is TRBD1 (6 bases). The CDR3 spans 15 residues. Germline assignment: CDR1 MNHEY and CDR2 SMNVEV (reference sequence). Deletions cut 5 bases from V and 4 bases from J, with 17 bases between. CDR3 in amino acids: CASSERGGTLYGYTF. The CDR3 bases are TGTGCCAGCAGTGAAAGGGGGGGGACCCTCTATGGCTACACCTTC.

The chain is built from TRBV27 and TRBJ1-5; 10 nucleotides agree with TRBD1. Germline CDR1 reads MNHEY; CDR2 reads SMNVEV (reference sequence). The CDR3 totals 16 residues. Losses at the gene ends were 5 bases for V and 6 bases for J; bases not matched to a gene: 10. The CDR3 sequence: CASSPLWDRGVQPQHF. CDR3 sequence (DNA): TGTGCCAGCAGTCCTCTTTGGGACAGGGGTGTTCAGCCCCAGCATTTT.